The clone carrying this T cell receptor beta chain was counted only a few times. Germline values: CDR1 SGHRS, CDR2 YFSETQ. Trimming took off 4 bases at V and 0 bases at J, with 17 bases between the two ends. This CDR3 region has 18 residues. The investigators reverse transcribed all of the isolated RNA, so they sequenced expressed TCRB transcripts. Sequenced by immunoSEQ multiplex PCR; TCRdb stores in-frame clones only, minus some. The table lists over 500,000 clones, around 16% of them singletons. This sample is drawn from a study of beta chain features in type 1 diabetes. Purity (above 95%) was reached by all sorted populations.

Material: naive CD4+ T cells from blood. The receptor was isolated from a man younger than 30 in good health. J is TRBJ2-6 and V is TRBV5-1; D is tentatively TRBD1 or TRBD2 (5 bases each). As DNA, the CDR3 is TGCGCCAGCAGCCTAAGTGACCGGGGCGGCTCTGGGGCCAACGTCCTGACTTTC. Its protein is CASSLSDRGGSGANVLTF.